This T cell receptor beta chain derives from a study of Graves' ophthalmopathy and Graves' hyperthyroidism. The CDR3 consists of 13 residues. The V end lost 6 bases, the J end lost 1 base, and 10 bases lay between the germline ends. Germline lookup yields CDR1 SGHRS and CDR2 YFSETQ. Using RNA transcripts, the TCR beta CDR3 regions were amplified. Investigators did first-round RT-PCR with HTBI primers, then second-round multiplex PCR. TCRdb processed the multiplex PCR reads anew with MiXCR; each CDR3 protein has one entry. The sample yields about 220,000 distinct CDR3 sequences, roughly 21% seen once. About this clonotype itself: As yet, its antigen is unknown.

Study outcomes and limitations: Most clonotypes expanded in thyroid above 0.001 frequency were present in blood too.

The clonotype was recovered from a woman in her forties or fifties with Graves' ophthalmopathy. V and J are TRBV5-1 and TRBJ1-1; D is uncertain. Sequenced input: peripheral blood. The CDR3 nucleotides are TGCGCCAGCAAGGAGGAGGGGAACACTGAAGCTTTCTTT. Translation gives CASKEEGNTEAFF.